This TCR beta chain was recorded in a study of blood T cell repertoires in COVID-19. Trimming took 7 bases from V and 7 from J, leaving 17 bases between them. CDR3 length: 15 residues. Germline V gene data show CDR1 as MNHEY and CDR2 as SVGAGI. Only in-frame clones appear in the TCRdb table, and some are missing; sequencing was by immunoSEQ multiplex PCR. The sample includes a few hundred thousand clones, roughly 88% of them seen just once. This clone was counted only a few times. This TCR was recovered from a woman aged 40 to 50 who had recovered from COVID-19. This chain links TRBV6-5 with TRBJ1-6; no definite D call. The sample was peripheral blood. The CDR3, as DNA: TGTGCCAGCAAAACAGCCTCTTCCCAAAATTCACCCCTCCACTTT. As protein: CASKTASSQNSPLHF.